This T cell receptor (beta chain) appears in the sequencing data of a study of T cells in Graves' hyperthyroidism and ophthalmopathy. The cohort's ophthalmopathy patients, a group with duration under 3 months, had a Clinical Activity Score of at least 3 and a NOSPECS grade of at least 4. Diagnoses were established using clinical symptoms, serum thyroxine and TRAb, thyroid ultrasound and orbital computed tomography. Researchers amplified the TCR beta CDR3 regions from RNA transcripts. The primer set for the first-round RT-PCR of the TCR CDR3 was HTBI. TCRdb used MiXCR to reprocess the multiplex PCR reads, holding one entry per CDR3 protein. The sample carries a few hundred thousand distinct CDR3 sequences, about 15% recorded once. Trimming left V 1 base short and J 4 bases short, with 19 bases between. Looked up from germline, CDR1 is LGHDT and CDR2 is YNNKEL (reference sequence). CDR3 length: 17 residues.

Whole-study results and caveats: Stable hyperthyroidism was separated from ophthalmopathy by a model based on 13 V-J features.

There are many counts of this clonotype. Its specificity is unknown. This receptor was identified in a woman younger than 30 with Graves' ophthalmopathy. The J gene is TRBJ1-1, the V gene TRBV3-1; D remains unclear. The sample comprised blood. CDR3 coding DNA: TGTGCCAGCAGCCAAGCAAGCCTCCGGGTCGTTGGCACTGAAGCTTTCTTT. Protein sequence: CASSQASLRVVGTEAFF.